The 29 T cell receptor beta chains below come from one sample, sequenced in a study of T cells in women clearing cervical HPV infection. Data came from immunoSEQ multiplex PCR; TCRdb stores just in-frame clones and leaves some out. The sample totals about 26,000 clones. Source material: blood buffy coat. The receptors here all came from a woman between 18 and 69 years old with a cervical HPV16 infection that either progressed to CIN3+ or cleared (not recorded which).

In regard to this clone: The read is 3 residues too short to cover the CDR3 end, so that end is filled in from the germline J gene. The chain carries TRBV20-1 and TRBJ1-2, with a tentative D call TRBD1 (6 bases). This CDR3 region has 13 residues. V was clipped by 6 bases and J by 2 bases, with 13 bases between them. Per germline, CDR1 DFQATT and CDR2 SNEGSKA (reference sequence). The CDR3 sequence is CSAVFGQNYGYTF. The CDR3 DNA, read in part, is TGCAGTGCGGTCTTCGGACAGAACTATGGC.

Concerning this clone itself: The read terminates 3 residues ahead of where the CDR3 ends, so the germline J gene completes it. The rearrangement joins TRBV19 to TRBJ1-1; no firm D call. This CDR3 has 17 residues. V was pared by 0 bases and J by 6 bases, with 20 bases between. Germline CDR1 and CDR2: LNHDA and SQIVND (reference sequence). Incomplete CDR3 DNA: TGTGCCAGTAGTATAGATCCCGGGGTGGGGTCTGGCGCTGAA. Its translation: CASSIDPGVGSGAE. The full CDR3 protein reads CASSIDPGVGSGAEAFF.

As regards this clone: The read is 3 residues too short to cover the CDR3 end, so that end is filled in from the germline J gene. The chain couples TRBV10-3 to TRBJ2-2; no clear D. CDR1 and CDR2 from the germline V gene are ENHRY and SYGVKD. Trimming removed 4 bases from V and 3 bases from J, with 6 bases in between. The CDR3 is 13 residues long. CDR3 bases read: TGTGCCATCAGTGGACTCCACACCGGGGAG. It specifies CAISGLHTGE. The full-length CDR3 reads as CAISGLHTGELFF.

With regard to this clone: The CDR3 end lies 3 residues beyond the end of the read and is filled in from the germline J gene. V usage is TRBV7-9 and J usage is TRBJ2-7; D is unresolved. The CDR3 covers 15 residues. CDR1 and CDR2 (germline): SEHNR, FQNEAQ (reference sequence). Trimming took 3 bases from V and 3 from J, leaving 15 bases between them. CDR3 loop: CASSFPTADFYEQYF. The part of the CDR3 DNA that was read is TGTGCCAGCAGCTTCCCCACAGCCGATTTCTACGAG.

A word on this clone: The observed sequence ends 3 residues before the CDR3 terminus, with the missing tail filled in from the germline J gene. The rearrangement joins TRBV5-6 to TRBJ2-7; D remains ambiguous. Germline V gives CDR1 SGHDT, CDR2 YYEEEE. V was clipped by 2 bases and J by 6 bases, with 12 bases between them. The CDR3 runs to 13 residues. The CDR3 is CASSLFSVSEQYF. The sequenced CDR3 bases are TGTGCCAGCAGCTTATTCTCCGTTAGCGAG.

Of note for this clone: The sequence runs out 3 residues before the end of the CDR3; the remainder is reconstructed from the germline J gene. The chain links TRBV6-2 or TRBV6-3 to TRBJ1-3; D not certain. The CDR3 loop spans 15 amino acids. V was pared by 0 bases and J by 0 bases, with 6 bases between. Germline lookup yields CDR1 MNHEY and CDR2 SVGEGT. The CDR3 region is CASSYSANSGNTIYF. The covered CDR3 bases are TGTGCCAGCAGTTACTCGGCCAACTCTGGAAACACC.

The sequenced part of the CDR3 DNA is TGTGCCAGCAGTGAAGCGCCCGGGGCAGGGGGCGCGGAGACC. Translated, it gives CASSEAPGAGGAET. The full CDR3 protein reads CASSEAPGAGGAETQYF. The chain combines TRBV6-1 with TRBJ2-5; 8 positions match TRBD1. The CDR3 is cut off 3 residues early in the read; its end comes from the germline J gene. Unmatched junction bases numbered 11, after V lost 0 bases and J lost 5 bases. Germline loops: CDR1 MNHNS, CDR2 SASEGT. This CDR3 spans 17 amino acids.

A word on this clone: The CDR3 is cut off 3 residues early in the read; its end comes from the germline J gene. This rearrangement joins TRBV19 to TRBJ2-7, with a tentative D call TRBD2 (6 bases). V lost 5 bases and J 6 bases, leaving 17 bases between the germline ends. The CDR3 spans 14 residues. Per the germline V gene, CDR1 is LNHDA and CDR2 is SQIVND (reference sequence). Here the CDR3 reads CASSPGLASLEQYF. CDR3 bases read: TGTGCCAGTAGTCCGGGACTCGCCTCTCTCGAG. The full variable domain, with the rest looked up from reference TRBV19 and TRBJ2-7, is DGGITQSPKYLFRKEGQNVTLSCEQNLNHDAMYWYRQDPGQGLRLIYYSQIVNDFQKGDIAEGYSVSREKKESFPLTVTSAQKNPTAFYLCASSPGLASLEQYFGPGTRLTVT.

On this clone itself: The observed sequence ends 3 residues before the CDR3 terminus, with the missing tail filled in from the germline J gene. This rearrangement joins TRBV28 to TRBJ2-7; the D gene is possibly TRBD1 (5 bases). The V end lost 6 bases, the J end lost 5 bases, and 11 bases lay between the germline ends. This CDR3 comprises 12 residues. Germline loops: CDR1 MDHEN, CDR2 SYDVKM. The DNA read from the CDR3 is TGTGCCAGCAGCTCCGACAGACACGAG. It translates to CASSSDRHE. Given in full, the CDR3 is CASSSDRHEQYF. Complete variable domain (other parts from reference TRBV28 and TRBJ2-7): DVKVTQSSRYLVKRTGEKVFLECVQDMDHENMFWYRQDPGLGLRLIYFSYDVKMKEKGDIPEGYSVSREKKERFSLILESASTNQTSMYLCASSSDRHEQYFGPGTRLTVT.

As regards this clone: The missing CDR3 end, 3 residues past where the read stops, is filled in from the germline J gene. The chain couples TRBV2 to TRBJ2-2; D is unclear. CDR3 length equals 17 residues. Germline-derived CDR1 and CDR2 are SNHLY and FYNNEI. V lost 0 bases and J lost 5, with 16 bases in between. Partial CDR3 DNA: TGTGCCAGCAGTGAAGCGCGTAGTTCTCTTTTAACCGGGGAG. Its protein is CASSEARSSLLTGE. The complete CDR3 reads CASSEARSSLLTGELFF.

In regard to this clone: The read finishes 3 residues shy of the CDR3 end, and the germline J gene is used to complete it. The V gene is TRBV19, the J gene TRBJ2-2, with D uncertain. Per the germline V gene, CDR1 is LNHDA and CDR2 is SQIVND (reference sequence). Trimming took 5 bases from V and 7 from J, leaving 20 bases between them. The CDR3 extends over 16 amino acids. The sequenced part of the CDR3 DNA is TGTGCCAGTAGTCGGTCGCGACTCGCCCACGACGGGGAG. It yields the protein CASSRSRLAHDGE. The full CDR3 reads CASSRSRLAHDGELFF.

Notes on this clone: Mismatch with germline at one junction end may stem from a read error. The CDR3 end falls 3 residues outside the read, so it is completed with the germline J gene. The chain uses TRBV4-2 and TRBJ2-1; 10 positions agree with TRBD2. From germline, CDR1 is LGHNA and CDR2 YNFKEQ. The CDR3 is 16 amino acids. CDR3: CASSQDSGGYYNEQFF. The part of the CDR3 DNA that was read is TGCGCCAGCAGCCAAGATAGCGGGGGGTATTACAATGAG.

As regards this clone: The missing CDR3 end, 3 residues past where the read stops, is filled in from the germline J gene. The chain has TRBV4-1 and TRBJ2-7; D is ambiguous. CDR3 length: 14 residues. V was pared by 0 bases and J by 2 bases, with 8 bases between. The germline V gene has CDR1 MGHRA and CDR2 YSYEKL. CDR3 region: CASSQDSRPYEQYF. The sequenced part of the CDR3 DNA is TGCGCCAGCAGCCAAGATTCCAGGCCCTACGAG.

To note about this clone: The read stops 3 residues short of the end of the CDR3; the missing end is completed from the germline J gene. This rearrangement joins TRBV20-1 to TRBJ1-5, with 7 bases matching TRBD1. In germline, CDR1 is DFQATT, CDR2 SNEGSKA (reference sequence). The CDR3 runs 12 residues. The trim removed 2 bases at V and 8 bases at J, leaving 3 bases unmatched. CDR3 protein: CSARQGVEPQHF. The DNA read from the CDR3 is TGCAGTGCTAGACAGGGGGTTGAGCCC.

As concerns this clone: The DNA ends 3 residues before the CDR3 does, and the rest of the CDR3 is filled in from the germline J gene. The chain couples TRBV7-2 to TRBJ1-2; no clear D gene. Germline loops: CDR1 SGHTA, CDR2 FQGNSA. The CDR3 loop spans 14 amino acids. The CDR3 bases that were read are TGTGCCAGCAGCTTAGCGCTAACGGGGTTCGGC. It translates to CASSLALTGFG. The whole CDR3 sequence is CASSLALTGFGYTF.

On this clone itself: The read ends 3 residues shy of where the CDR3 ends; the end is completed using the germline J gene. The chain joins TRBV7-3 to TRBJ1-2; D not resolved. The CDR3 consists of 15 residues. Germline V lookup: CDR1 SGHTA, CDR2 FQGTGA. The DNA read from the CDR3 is TGTGCCAGCAGCTTAGCCGCTAAGCCCGCCTACGAC. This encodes CASSLAAKPAYD. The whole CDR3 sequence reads CASSLAAKPAYDYTF.

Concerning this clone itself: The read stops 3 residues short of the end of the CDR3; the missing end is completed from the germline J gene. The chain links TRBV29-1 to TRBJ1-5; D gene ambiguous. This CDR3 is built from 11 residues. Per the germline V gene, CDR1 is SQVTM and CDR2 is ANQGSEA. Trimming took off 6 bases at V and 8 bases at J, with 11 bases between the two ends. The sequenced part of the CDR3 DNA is TGCAGCGTCCCCTCGGTAGAGCCC. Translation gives CSVPSVEP. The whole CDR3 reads CSVPSVEPQHF.

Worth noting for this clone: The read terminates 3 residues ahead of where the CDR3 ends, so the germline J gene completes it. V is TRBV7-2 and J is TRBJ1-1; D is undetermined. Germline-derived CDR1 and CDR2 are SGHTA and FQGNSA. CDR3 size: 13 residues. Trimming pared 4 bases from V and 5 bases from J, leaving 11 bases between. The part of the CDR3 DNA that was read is TGTGCCAGCAGCTCCCTTTCGGGTACTGAA. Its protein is CASSSLSGTE. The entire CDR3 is CASSSLSGTEAFF.

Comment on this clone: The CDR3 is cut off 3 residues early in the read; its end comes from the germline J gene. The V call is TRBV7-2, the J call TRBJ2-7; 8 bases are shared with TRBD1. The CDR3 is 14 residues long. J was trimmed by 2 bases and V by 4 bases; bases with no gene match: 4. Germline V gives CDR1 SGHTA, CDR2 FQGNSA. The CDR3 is CASSSRQGPYEQYF. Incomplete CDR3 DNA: TGTGCCAGCAGCTCCCGACAGGGGCCCTACGAG.

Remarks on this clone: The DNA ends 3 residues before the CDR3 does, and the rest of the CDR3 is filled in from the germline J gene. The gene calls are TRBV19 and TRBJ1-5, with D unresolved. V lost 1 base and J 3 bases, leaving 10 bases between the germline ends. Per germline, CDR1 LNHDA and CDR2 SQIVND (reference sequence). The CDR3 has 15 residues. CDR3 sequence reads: CASSIGGQFNQPQHF. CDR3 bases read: TGTGCCAGTAGTATAGGAGGCCAGTTCAATCAGCCC.

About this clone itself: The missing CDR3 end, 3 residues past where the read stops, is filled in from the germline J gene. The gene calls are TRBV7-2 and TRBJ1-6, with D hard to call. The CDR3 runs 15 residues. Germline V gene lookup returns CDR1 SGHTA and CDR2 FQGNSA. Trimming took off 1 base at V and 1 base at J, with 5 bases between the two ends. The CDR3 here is CASSLVRSYNSPLHF. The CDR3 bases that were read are TGTGCCAGCAGCTTAGTGCGATCCTATAATTCACCC.

The covered CDR3 bases are TGCAGTGCTCCAGGGGGCGAGGATGGC. Amino acid sequence: CSAPGGEDG. In full, the CDR3 is CSAPGGEDGYTF. The chain uses TRBV20-1 and TRBJ1-2; 8 nucleotides match TRBD1. The read comes to an end 3 residues before the CDR3 does, leaving the germline J gene to fill in the end. The V gene's germline CDR1 is DFQATT and CDR2 SNEGSKA (reference sequence). The CDR3 spans 12 residues. J lost 6 bases, V lost 5 bases, and 5 bases had no gene match.

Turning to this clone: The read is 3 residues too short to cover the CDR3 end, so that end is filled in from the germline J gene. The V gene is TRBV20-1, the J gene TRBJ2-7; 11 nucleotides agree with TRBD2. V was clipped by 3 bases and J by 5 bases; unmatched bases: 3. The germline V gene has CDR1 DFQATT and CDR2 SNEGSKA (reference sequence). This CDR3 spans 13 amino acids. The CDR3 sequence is CSARTSGEHEQYF. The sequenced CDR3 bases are TGCAGTGCTAGGACTAGCGGGGAACACGAG.

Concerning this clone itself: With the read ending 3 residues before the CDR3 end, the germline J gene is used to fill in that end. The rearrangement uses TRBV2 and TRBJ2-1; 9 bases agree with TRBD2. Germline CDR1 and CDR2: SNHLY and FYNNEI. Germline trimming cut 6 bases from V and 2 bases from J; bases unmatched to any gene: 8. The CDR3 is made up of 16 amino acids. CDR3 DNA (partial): TGTGCCAGCAGGAAAGGGCTAGCGGGGCCCTACAATGAG. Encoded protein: CASRKGLAGPYNE. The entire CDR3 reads CASRKGLAGPYNEQFF.

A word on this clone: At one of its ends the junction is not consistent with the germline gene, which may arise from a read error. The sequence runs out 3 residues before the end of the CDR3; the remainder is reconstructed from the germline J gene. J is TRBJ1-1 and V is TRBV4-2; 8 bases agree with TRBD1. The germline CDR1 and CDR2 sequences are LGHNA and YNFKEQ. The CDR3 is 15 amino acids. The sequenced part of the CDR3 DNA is TGCGCCAGCAGCCAGACAGGGGTCCCGAACACTGAA. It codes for CASSQTGVPNTE. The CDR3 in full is CASSQTGVPNTEAFF.

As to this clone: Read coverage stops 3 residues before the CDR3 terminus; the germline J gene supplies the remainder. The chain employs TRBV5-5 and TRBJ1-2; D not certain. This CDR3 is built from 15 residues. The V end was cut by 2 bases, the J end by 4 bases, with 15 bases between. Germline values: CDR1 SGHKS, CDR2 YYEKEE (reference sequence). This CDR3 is CASSFLPQESYGYTF. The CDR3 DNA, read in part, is TGTGCCAGCAGCTTCCTACCCCAGGAATCCTATGGC.

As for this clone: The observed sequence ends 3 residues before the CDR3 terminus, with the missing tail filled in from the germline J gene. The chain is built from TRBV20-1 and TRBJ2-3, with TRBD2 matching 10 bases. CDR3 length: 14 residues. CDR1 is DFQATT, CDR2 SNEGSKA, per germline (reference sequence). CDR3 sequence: CSANLAGVKETQYF. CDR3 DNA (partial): TGCAGTGCTAACCTAGCGGGGGTAAAAGAGACG.

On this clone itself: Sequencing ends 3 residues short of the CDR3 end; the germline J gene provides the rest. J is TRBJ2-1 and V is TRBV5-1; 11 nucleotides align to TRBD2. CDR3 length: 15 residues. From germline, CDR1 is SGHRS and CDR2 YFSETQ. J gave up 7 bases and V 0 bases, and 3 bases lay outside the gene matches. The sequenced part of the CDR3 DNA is TGCGCCAGCAGCTTGGTGCCTAGCGGGGGGAATGAG. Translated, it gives CASSLVPSGGNE. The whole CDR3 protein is CASSLVPSGGNEQFF.

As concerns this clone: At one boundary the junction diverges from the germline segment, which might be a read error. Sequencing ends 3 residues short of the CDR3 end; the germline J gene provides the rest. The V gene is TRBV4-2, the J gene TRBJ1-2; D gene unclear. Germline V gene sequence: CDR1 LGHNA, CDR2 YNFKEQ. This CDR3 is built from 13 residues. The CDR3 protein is CASSLNKGDGYTF. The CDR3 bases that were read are TGCGCCAGCAGCCTTAATAAGGGCGATGGC.